This TCR beta chain was observed in a study of beta chain features in type 1 diabetes. Study-wide results and limits: There was a moderate but significant shortening of TCRB CDR3s in all four CD4+ subsets of Type 1 diabetes patients.

Worth noting for this clone: Its antigen is unidentified.

TCRB transcripts that were expressed got sequenced, as all of the isolated RNA had been reverse transcribed. Sequencing used immunoSEQ multiplex PCR; TCRdb keeps in-frame clones, though not all of them. The repertoire consists of 240,000 or so clones, with 68% occurring once and the leading ten covering approximately 0.053%. Trimming took 3 bases from V and 8 from J, leaving 16 bases between them. Per the germline V gene, CDR1 is LNHNV and CDR2 is YYDKDF (reference sequence). The CDR3 consists of 14 residues. Sample: naive CD4+ T cells from blood. The source of this sequence is a man younger than 40 in good health. This sequence joins TRBV15 and TRBJ1-2; D remains ambiguous. The CDR3 region has the DNA TGTGCCACCAGCAGTCTTAGCTCCACGGGCGGCTACACCTTC. Translated: CATSSLSSTGGYTF.